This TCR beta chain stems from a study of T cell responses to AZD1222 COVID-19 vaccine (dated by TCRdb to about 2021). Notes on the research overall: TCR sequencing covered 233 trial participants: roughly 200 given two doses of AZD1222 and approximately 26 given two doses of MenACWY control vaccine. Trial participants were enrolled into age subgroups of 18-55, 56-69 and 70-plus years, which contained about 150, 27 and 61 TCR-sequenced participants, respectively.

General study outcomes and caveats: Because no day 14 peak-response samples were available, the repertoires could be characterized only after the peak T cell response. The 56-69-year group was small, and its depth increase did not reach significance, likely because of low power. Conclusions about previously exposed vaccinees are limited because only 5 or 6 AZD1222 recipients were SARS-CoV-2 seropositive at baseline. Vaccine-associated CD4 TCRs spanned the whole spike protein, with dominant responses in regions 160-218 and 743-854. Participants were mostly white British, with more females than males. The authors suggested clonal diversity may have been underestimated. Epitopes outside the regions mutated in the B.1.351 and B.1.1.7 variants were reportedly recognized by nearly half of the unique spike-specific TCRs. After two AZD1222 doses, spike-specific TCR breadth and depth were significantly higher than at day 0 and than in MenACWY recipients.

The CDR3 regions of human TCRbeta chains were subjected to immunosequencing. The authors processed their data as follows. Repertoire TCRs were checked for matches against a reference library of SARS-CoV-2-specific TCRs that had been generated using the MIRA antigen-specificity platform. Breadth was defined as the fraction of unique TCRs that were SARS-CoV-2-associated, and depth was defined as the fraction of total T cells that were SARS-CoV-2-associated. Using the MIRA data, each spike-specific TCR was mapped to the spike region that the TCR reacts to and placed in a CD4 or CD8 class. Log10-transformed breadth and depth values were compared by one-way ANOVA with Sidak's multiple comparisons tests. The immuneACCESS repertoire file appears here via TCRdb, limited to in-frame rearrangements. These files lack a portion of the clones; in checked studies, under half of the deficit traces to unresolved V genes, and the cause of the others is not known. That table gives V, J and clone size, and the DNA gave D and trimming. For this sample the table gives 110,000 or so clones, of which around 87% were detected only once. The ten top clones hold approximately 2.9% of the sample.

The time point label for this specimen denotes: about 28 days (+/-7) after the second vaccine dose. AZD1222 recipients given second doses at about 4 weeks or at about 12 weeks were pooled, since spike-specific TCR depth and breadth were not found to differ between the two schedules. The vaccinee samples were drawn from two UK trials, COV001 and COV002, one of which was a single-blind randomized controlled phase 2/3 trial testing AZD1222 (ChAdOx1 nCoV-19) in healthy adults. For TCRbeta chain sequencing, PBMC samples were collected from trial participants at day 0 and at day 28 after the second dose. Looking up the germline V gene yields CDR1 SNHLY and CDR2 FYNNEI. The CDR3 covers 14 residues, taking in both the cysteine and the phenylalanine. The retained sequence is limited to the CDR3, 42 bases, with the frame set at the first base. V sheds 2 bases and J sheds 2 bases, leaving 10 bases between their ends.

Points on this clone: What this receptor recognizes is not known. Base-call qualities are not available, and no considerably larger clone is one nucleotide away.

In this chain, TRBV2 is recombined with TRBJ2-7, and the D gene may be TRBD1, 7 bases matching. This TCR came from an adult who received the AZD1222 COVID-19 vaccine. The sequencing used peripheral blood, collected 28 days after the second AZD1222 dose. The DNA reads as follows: TGTGCCAGCAGTGAACAGGGGGAGGCCTACGAGCAGTACTTC. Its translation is CASSEQGEAYEQYF.